This passage covers 7 T cell receptor beta chains from one sample sequenced in a study of breast tumors, draining lymph nodes, adjacent tissues. TCRdb independently ran MiXCR on the multiplex PCR reads; one entry per CDR3 protein. Among approximately 150,000 distinct CDR3 sequences, roughly 33% were seen once, and the ten largest hold about 2.5%. Axillary draining lymph nodes of breast cancer patients supplied the node samples. The sample consisted of axillary lymph node tissue. Every receptor here comes from a female donor with breast cancer. Some clones in this sample may be carry-over from other donors' samples.

This clonotype showed up just a few times. For the CDR3, the DNA is TGTGCCAGTAGTATAGGATCGGGACAGGCCAAAAACATTCAGTACTTC. It yields the protein CASSIGSGQAKNIQYF. The genes are TRBV19 and TRBJ2-4, with 7 bases that match TRBD1. This CDR3 is 16 amino acids long. Germline trimming cut 1 base from V and 1 base from J; bases unmatched to any gene: 4. The germline CDR1 and CDR2 sequences are LNHDA and SQIVND (reference sequence).

Ten or more counts support this clonotype. The rearrangement links TRBV4-3 to TRBJ1-2; possibly TRBD1 for D (6 bases). CDR1 is LGHNA and CDR2 is YSLEER in the germline V gene. CDR3 length: 15 amino acids. V lost 3 bases, J lost 2 bases, and 13 bases lay in between. The CDR3 spells CASSQARGSNYGYTF. The CDR3, as DNA: TGCGCCAGCAGCCAGGCGAGGGGGAGCAACTATGGCTACACCTTC.

CDR3 residues: CASSTGQGTSPLHF. The CDR3 DNA reads as TGTGCCAGTAGTACCGGACAGGGCACTTCACCCCTCCACTTT. The gene calls are TRBV19 and TRBJ1-6, with 8 nucleotides matching TRBD1. V shed 4 bases and J 9 bases; nucleotides not matched to a gene: 5. Germline V gives CDR1 LNHDA, CDR2 SQIVND (reference sequence). CDR3 length: 14 amino acids. Full variable domain (missing parts from reference TRBV19 and TRBJ1-6): DGGITQSPKYLFRKEGQNVTLSCEQNLNHDAMYWYRQDPGQGLRLIYYSQIVNDFQKGDIAEGYSVSREKKESFPLTVTSAQKNPTAFYLCASSTGQGTSPLHFGNGTRLTVT.

This clonotype was seen many times. CDR3 in amino acids: CASSIETSHPPDTQYF. For the CDR3, the DNA is TGTGCCAGTAGTATCGAGACTAGCCACCCCCCAGATACGCAGTATTTT. The genes are TRBV19 and TRBJ2-3, with 7 bases aligning to TRBD2. V shed 3 bases, J shed 4 bases, and the junction held 10 bases outside the gene matches. Germline-derived CDR1 and CDR2 are LNHDA and SQIVND (reference sequence). The CDR3 totals 16 residues.

This clonotype was seen many times. The V gene is TRBV2, the J gene TRBJ2-3; 7 nucleotides line up with TRBD2. The CDR3 is 14 residues long. Germline CDR1 SNHLY, CDR2 FYNNEI. V lost 5 bases to trimming and J lost 2 bases; unmatched junction nucleotides: 4. CDR3 sequence: CASSRSGDTDTQYF. DNA of the CDR3: TGTGCCAGCAGTCGAAGCGGGGACACAGATACGCAGTATTTT.

In this sample, this clonotype turned up many times. The chain uses TRBV4-1 and TRBJ1-2; tentatively, D is TRBD1 (5 bases). CDR1 MGHRA and CDR2 YSYEKL come from the germline V gene. The CDR3 length is 14 residues. Between the trimmed V and J ends, which lost 6 bases and 2 bases, there was a span of 13 bases. The CDR3 DNA follows: TGCGCCAGCAGGCAGGGTCCTCGGAACTATGGCTACACCTTC. It yields the protein CASRQGPRNYGYTF.

The table lists this clonotype with many counts. The V and J genes are TRBV15 and TRBJ1-1; 7 bases agree with TRBD1. V shed 0 bases, J shed 4 bases, and the junction held 8 bases outside the gene matches. The CDR3 spans 16 residues. Germline assignment: CDR1 LNHNV and CDR2 YYDKDF (reference sequence). CDR3: CATSREGGRVTTEAFF. The CDR3 nucleotides are TGTGCCACCAGCAGAGAAGGGGGCAGGGTAACCACTGAAGCTTTCTTT.